This T cell receptor beta chain came from a study of Tregs in tolerant kidney transplant recipients. The protocol was immunoSEQ multiplex PCR, while the TCRdb copy is restricted to in-frame clones and leaves out a portion. The table for this sample gives 25,000 to 35,000 clones. A remark on this clone: The read halts 3 residues ahead of the CDR3 end, with the missing end drawn from the germline J gene.

This CDR3 comprises 13 residues. Germline CDR1 and CDR2: GTSNPN and SVGIG (reference sequence). The V gene end was trimmed by 0 bases and the J gene end by 6 bases; junction bases not matched to a gene: 3. The V call is TRBV30, the J call TRBJ2-3, with 7 nucleotides matching TRBD1. Sequenced here: CD8+ T cells from blood, sampled before the transplant. This TCR derives from a human donor who received a combined kidney and bone marrow transplant. The chain's CDR3 is CAWSVQGWDTQYF. CDR3 bases read: TGTGCCTGGAGTGTACAGGGGTGGGATACG.